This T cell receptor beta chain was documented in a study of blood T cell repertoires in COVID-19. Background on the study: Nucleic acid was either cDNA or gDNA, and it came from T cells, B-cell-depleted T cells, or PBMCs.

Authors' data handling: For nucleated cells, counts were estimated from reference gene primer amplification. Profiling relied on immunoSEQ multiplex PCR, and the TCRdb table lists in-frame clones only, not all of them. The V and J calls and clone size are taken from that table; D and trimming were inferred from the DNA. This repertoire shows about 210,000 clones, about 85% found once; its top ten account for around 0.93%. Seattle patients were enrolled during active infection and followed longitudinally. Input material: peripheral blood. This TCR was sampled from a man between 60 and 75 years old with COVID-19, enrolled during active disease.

CDR3 amino acids: CASSPLGPLSNTEAFF. The CDR3 bases are TGTGCCAGCAGCCCCTTGGGGCCCCTCTCGAACACTGAAGCTTTCTTT. The gene calls are TRBV14 and TRBJ1-1; a weak D match, TRBD1 (5 bases). This CDR3 has 16 amino acids. V gave up 4 bases and J gave up 1 base, with 16 bases separating them. CDR1 and CDR2 (germline): SGHDN, FVKESK. Full variable domain (rest looked up from reference TRBV14 and TRBJ1-1): EAGVTQFPSHSVIEKGQTVTLRCDPISGHDNLYWYRRVMGKEIKFLLHFVKESKQDESGMPNNRFLAERTGGTYSTLKVQPAELEDSGVYFCASSPLGPLSNTEAFFGQGTRLTVV.